This record covers a single TCR beta chain. The data derive from a study of T cell changes during pregnancy in multiple sclerosis. The length of the CDR3 is 12 residues. Germline V gene data show CDR1 as MGHDK and CDR2 as SYGVNS. The germline V and J ends were trimmed by 3 bases and 4 bases, with 6 bases remaining between them. Using immunoSEQ multiplex PCR, the repertoire was profiled, and TCRdb retains in-frame clones only, with some absent. The data show 35,000 to 50,000 clones, approximately 91% seen once. This specimen consisted of CD4+ T cells from peripheral blood mononuclear cells, obtained after pregnancy. The chain is built from TRBV25-1 and TRBJ1-1, with D hard to call. The sequence derives from a female donor in good health, enrolled as a control in a pregnancy study. DNA for the CDR3: TGTGCCAGCAGTGATCCTAGCACTGAAGCTTTCTTT. Translating it yields CASSDPSTEAFF.